Below, 25 T cell receptor beta chains from the same sample are listed, as sequenced in a study of blood T cell repertoires in COVID-19. Produced via immunoSEQ multiplex PCR; TCRdb's table is partial and in-frame only. The sample consists of fewer than 200,000 clones, approximately 90% of them appearing once. The sample was peripheral blood. These receptors originate from a man between 40 and 49 years old with active or convalescent COVID-19.

The gene calls are TRBV5-8 and TRBJ2-3; maybe TRBD2 (7 bases). V lost 4 bases and J 5 bases, leaving 14 bases between the germline ends. Germline lookup yields CDR1 SGHTS and CDR2 YDEGEE. CDR3 length equals 14 residues. CDR3 coding DNA: TGTGCCAGCAGCCGGGGGGCCCTCGGAGATACGCAGTATTTT. Encoded protein: CASSRGALGDTQYF.

The chain is built from TRBV6-6 and TRBJ1-3; 9 bases match TRBD1. This CDR3 spans 16 amino acids. Trimming cost V 4 bases and J 1 base; bases outside gene matches: 5. The V gene's germline CDR1 is MNHNY and CDR2 SVGAGI (reference sequence). The chain's CDR3 is CASSSSGTGSGNTIYF. CDR3 coding DNA: TGTGCCAGCAGTTCCTCCGGGACAGGGTCTGGAAACACCATATATTTT.

The rearrangement links TRBV12-3 or TRBV12-4 to TRBJ1-2; D ambiguous. Trimming stripped 7 bases from V and 7 bases from J, with 16 bases between. The CDR3 is 13 residues long. CDR3 loop: CASTSVRYLGYTF. The CDR3 DNA follows: TGTGCCAGCACCTCTGTCCGTTATCTTGGCTACACCTTC.

This clone was counted once. The chain joins TRBV6-1 to TRBJ1-6; 10 bases line up with TRBD1. Germline assignment: CDR1 MNHNS and CDR2 SASEGT. Trimming removed 0 bases from V and 9 bases from J; junction bases left unmatched: 5. The CDR3 totals 16 residues. In nucleotides, the CDR3 is TGTGCCAGCAGTGAAGCGCCGGGACAGGGGCTTTCACCCCTCCACTTT. Protein sequence: CASSEAPGQGLSPLHF.

The CDR3 protein is CASGFSGGEKLFF. Written as DNA, the CDR3 is TGTGCTAGTGGTTTTTCGGGGGGGGAAAAACTGTTTTTT. This chain joins TRBV12-5 and TRBJ1-4; a possible D gene is TRBD1 (5 bases). V lost 3 bases to trimming and J lost 8 bases, with 10 bases between them. Germline V gene data show CDR1 as LGHNT and CDR2 as FRNRAP. The CDR3 is 13 amino acids.

The V call is TRBV3-1 (or the pseudogene TRBV3-2), the J call TRBJ2-2, with TRBD2 as a possible D gene (6 bases). The V end was cut by 1 base, the J end by 0 bases, with 18 bases between. The CDR3 sequence is 19 residues long. CDR1 and CDR2 (germline): LGHDT, YNNKEL (reference sequence). The CDR3 nucleotides read TGTGCCAGCAGCCAAGTCGTGTATGGGGGAGGACCGAACACCGGGGAGCTGTTTTTT. Protein sequence: CASSQVVYGGGPNTGELFF.

The CDR3 sequence is CASSQDGGVYTEAFF. CDR3 nucleotides: TGCGCCAGCAGCCAAGATGGGGGGGTGTACACTGAAGCTTTCTTT. The chain uses TRBV4-3 and TRBJ1-1; D might be TRBD1 (5 bases). The CDR3 consists of 15 residues. Germline V gene data show CDR1 as LGHNA and CDR2 as YSLEER. Trimming left V 0 bases short and J 3 bases short, with 11 bases between.

The rearrangement joins TRBV5-1 to TRBJ2-1; D remains ambiguous. This CDR3 has 15 amino acids. Germline CDR1 is SGHRS and CDR2 is YFSETQ. Trimming shortened V by 0 bases and J by 9 bases, and 16 bases separated the two germline ends. CDR3 in amino acids: CASSLASPTSFEQFF. The CDR3 DNA follows: TGCGCCAGCAGCTTGGCCTCGCCAACTTCTTTTGAGCAGTTCTTC. Full variable domain (remainder filled in from reference TRBV5-1 and TRBJ2-1): KAGVTQTPRYLIKTRGQQVTLSCSPISGHRSVSWYQQTPGQGLQFLFEYFSETQRNKGNFPGRFSGRQFSNSRSEMNVSTLELGDSALYLCASSLASPTSFEQFFGPGTRLTVL.

This rearrangement joins TRBV4-1 to TRBJ2-7; TRBD2 matches 11 bases. The length of the CDR3 is 15 residues. V gave up 4 bases and J gave up 7 bases; unmatched junction bases: 9. CDR1 MGHRA and CDR2 YSYEKL come from the germline V gene. The CDR3 nucleotides read TGCGCCAGCAGCCTAATAGCGGGAGGGCCGGGGGAGCAGTACTTC. Translation: CASSLIAGGPGEQYF.

The chain is built from TRBV27 and TRBJ2-1; TRBD2 aligns across 10 bases. Trimming at V came to 9 bases and at J to 2 bases, leaving 7 bases not matched to a gene. Germline values: CDR1 MNHEY, CDR2 SMNVEV (reference sequence). This CDR3 is 15 amino acids long. CDR3 amino acids: CASTAGTSAYNEQFF. CDR3 nucleotide sequence: TGTGCCAGTACAGCCGGGACTAGCGCCTACAATGAGCAGTTCTTC.

V and J are TRBV7-3 and TRBJ1-2; no clear D. Trimming shortened V by 2 bases and J by 0 bases, and 10 bases separated the two germline ends. The germline gives CDR1 SGHTA, CDR2 FQGTGA. The CDR3 extends over 15 amino acids. The CDR3 here is CASSLDGVANYGYTF. DNA for the CDR3: TGTGCCAGCAGCTTAGATGGAGTAGCTAACTATGGCTACACCTTC. Combining the CDR3 with reference TRBV7-3 and TRBJ1-2 gives the whole variable domain GAGVSQTPSNKVTEKGKYVELRCDPISGHTALYWYRQSLGQGPEFLIYFQGTGAADDSGLPNDRFFAVRPEGSVSTLKIQRTERGDSAVYLCASSLDGVANYGYTFGSGTRLTVV.

V gene TRBV27 combines with J gene TRBJ2-7, with TRBD2 matching over 8 bases. CDR3 size: 16 residues. The V gene's germline CDR1 is MNHEY and CDR2 SMNVEV (reference sequence). With V trimmed by 4 bases and J by 6 bases, 14 bases remained unmatched. The CDR3 region has the DNA TGTGCCAGCAGTTCGATGCCGGGACTAGGCCTTGGCGAGCAGTACTTC. Translating it yields CASSSMPGLGLGEQYF.

The V and J genes are TRBV19 and TRBJ2-3; the match to TRBD2 covers 9 bases. Germline loops: CDR1 LNHDA, CDR2 SQIVND (reference sequence). V was clipped by 2 bases and J by 1 base; unmatched bases: 7. This CDR3 is 17 amino acids long. CDR3 nucleotides: TGTGCCAGTAGTATATATACCGGCGGGGGGGGCACAGATACGCAGTATTTT. Translating gives CASSIYTGGGGTDTQYF.

A remark on this clone: A junction boundary mismatches the germline segment, possibly from a read error. This chain connects TRBV19 to TRBJ1-1; 7 bases are shared with TRBD1. CDR1 LNHDA and CDR2 SQIVND come from the germline V gene (reference sequence). CDR3 length: 12 amino acids. CDR3 nucleotides: TGTGCCAGTAGTATAACTGACAGGGATCGGGCCTTT. As protein: CASSITDRDRAF.

The chain combines TRBV18 with TRBJ2-5, with 8 bases that match TRBD1. Unmatched junction bases numbered 6, after V lost 1 base and J lost 2 bases. The germline V gene encodes CDR1 KGHSH and CDR2 LQKENI. The CDR3 sequence is 16 residues long. The CDR3 DNA reads as TGTGCCAGCTCACCACTTCCCCGGACAGGGCAAGAGACCCAGTACTTC. Translated, it gives CASSPLPRTGQETQYF.

This chain uses TRBV30 with TRBJ1-4; D perhaps matches TRBD1 (5 bases). The germline V and J ends were trimmed by 1 base and 2 bases, with 14 bases remaining between them. Germline lookup yields CDR1 GTSNPN and CDR2 SVGIG (reference sequence). The CDR3 is 16 residues long. This CDR3 reads CAWSATVGATNEKLFF. The CDR3 DNA reads as TGTGCCTGGAGTGCAACCGTTGGGGCCACTAATGAAAAACTGTTTTTT.

Comments on this clone: The sample contains more than one DNA sequence encoding this CDR3. This sequence joins TRBV19 and TRBJ1-3; D remains ambiguous. V was shortened by 2 bases and J by 3 bases, with 2 bases between the two germline ends. CDR1 is LNHDA, CDR2 SQIVND, per germline (reference sequence). The CDR3 covers 12 residues. The CDR3 loop reads CASSIHGNTIYF. CDR3 nucleotide sequence: TGTGCCAGTAGTATACATGGAAACACCATATATTTT.

For the CDR3, the DNA is TGTGCCAGCACCCCAACGAAGACAGGGGGCTTAAAGAATGGCTACACCTTC. This encodes CASTPTKTGGLKNGYTF. The rearrangement links TRBV3-1 (or the pseudogene TRBV3-2) to TRBJ1-2; 10 bases fit TRBD1. With V trimmed by 7 bases and J by 6 bases, 17 bases remained unmatched. Germline lookup yields CDR1 LGHDT and CDR2 YNNKEL (reference sequence). The CDR3 runs 17 residues.

The chain carries TRBV12-5 and TRBJ1-4; 9 positions agree with TRBD1. The CDR3 extends over 15 amino acids. J gave up 5 bases and V 5 bases, and 6 bases lay outside the gene matches. The germline V gene encodes CDR1 LGHNT and CDR2 FRNRAP. The CDR3 DNA reads TGTGCTAGTGGTGACAGGGGGAAAGGGAATGAAAAACTGTTTTTT. Amino acid sequence: CASGDRGKGNEKLFF.

The genes are TRBV19 and TRBJ2-1; 8 bases agree with TRBD2. V dropped 5 bases and J dropped 6; count of bases not matched to a gene: 9. Germline CDR1 reads LNHDA; CDR2 reads SQIVND (reference sequence). CDR3 length: 15 amino acids. In nucleotides, the CDR3 is TGTGCCAGTAGTGGCCCGGGACTAGGGTTCAATGAGCAGTTCTTC. Its protein product is CASSGPGLGFNEQFF. The full variable domain, rest sourced from reference TRBV19 and TRBJ2-1, is DGGITQSPKYLFRKEGQNVTLSCEQNLNHDAMYWYRQDPGQGLRLIYYSQIVNDFQKGDIAEGYSVSREKKESFPLTVTSAQKNPTAFYLCASSGPGLGFNEQFFGPGTRLTVL.

As for this clone: Other DNA sequences in the sample encode the same CDR3. The chain uses TRBV3-1 (or the pseudogene TRBV3-2) and TRBJ2-7; D is undetermined. V was pared by 4 bases and J by 0 bases, with 7 bases between. The CDR3 has 13 amino acids. From germline, CDR1 is LGHDT and CDR2 YNNKEL (reference sequence). The CDR3 DNA reads TGTGCCAGCAGCCGAGGCACCTCCTACGAGCAGTACTTC. Translating it yields CASSRGTSYEQYF.

V and J are TRBV19 and TRBJ1-2; 10 bases are shared with TRBD1. V shed 6 bases and J 3 bases; nucleotides not matched to a gene: 10. The CDR3 extends over 16 amino acids. Germline loops: CDR1 LNHDA, CDR2 SQIVND (reference sequence). The chain's CDR3 is CASRRRDRGIDYGYTF. The CDR3 DNA reads as TGTGCCAGTAGGCGCCGGGACAGGGGAATTGACTATGGCTACACCTTC.

V and J are TRBV27 and TRBJ1-1, with D possibly matching TRBD1 (5 bases). CDR3 length: 14 residues. The V gene's germline CDR1 is MNHEY and CDR2 SMNVEV (reference sequence). V was cut by 5 bases and J by 0 bases, with 10 bases left in between. CDR3 nucleotide sequence: TGTGCCAGCAGTCCGACAGCAATGAACACTGAAGCTTTCTTT. It translates to CASSPTAMNTEAFF.

The chain links TRBV18 to TRBJ1-1, with D unclear. The CDR3 spans 14 residues. CDR1 is KGHSH, CDR2 LQKENI, per germline. V was cut by 2 bases and J by 0 bases, with 7 bases left in between. CDR3 sequence: CASSPSGMNTEAFF. The CDR3 coding sequence is TGTGCCAGCTCACCATCCGGTATGAACACTGAAGCTTTCTTT.

The rearrangement joins TRBV28 to TRBJ1-5; 7 bases are shared with TRBD1. This CDR3 contains 15 residues. The V segment lost 6 bases and the J segment 3 bases; nucleotides outside the gene matches: 8. CDR1 is MDHEN, CDR2 SYDVKM, per germline. This chain's CDR3 is CASSRRGRDNQPQHF. Written as DNA, the CDR3 is TGTGCCAGCAGCAGAAGGGGGCGCGACAATCAGCCCCAGCATTTT.